This entry describes one T cell receptor (beta chain). This clonotype was detected ten times or more. Its specific antigen is unknown. Per-base quality was not reported, and no clone a single base away is much larger than it. This entry comes from a study of breast tumors, draining lymph nodes, adjacent tissues (dated by TCRdb to about 2016). Study-wide context: TCR beta repertoires were compared across tumor, adjacent nontumor tissue and axillary lymph nodes obtained from breast cancer patients. In human breast cancer, the study set out to assess how tumor, surrounding tissue and draining lymph node repertoires relate to one another and whether T cells might be exchanged between them.

Instrument used: Illumina HiSeq 2000. Multiplex PCR amplification was used to generate the TCR beta chain libraries. High-throughput sequencing was used to analyze the amplified TCR beta chain products. TCRdb reprocessing: public reads trimmed at Q25 with fastp, clones called with MiXCR, in-frame beta chains kept. Rows are unified per CDR3 protein, each entry keeping the most common DNA and genes. The sample table holds approximately 89,000 distinct CDR3 sequences, of which approximately 28% were seen once. 8.1% of the sample belongs to the ten largest clones. Lymph node samples were obtained from the axillary draining lymph nodes of breast cancer patients. Compared with germline, V lacks 4 bases and J lacks 5 bases; bases without a gene match: 12. The CDR3 starts with the cysteine, ends with the phenylalanine, and has 17 residues. Solely the CDR3 DNA is kept, with 51 bases framed from the first base. In the germline V gene, CDR1 corresponds to SGHTS and CDR2 to YDEGEE.

Paper-wide results and their limitations: Tumor and nontumor tissue repertoires were significantly more similar in luminal-like than in basal-like breast cancer. T-cell repertoire diversity in tumors was found to be lower than in lymph nodes but higher than in nontumor tissue, and preferential V and J gene usage was observed. A scenario in which most tumor T cells derive from the lymph node and then expand within tumor tissue was judged to be consistent with the data. Rather than being directly demonstrated, the conclusion that tumor T cells originate in lymph nodes was presented as consistent with a hypothesis.

The rearranged chain carries TRBV5-8 and TRBJ2-6; TRBD1 agrees with 7 junctional bases. The sequencing sample was made of axillary lymph node tissue. This sequence originates from a female donor with breast cancer. Some clones in this sample may be carry-over from other donors' samples. The CDR3 loop reads CASSTGQAGVRANVLTF. DNA sequence: TGTGCCAGCAGCACAGGACAGGCCGGCGTGAGGGCCAACGTCCTGACTTTC.